These T cell receptor beta chains were read from a single sample in a study of T cell repertoires in cytomegalovirus infection. One entry per CDR3 protein results from TCRdb running MiXCR on the reads. The sample includes some 200,000 distinct CDR3 sequences, 7.5% to 10% of them seen just once. The source material was PBMCs. All receptors come from a human donor in good health (CMV status not recorded). Some clones in this sample may be carry-over from other donors' samples. Each CDR3 is given with its conserved first and last residue. The order of the fields is CDR3 DNA, CDR3 protein, D gene, V gene, clone size, J gene. A D gene is named only where the DNA matches it firmly. Size is omitted from some rows. Given values are once, few, many or a class for expanded clones.

TGCAGCGTTGAAGGCTACAGGGGGCAAATCGATGGCTACACCTTC | CSVEGYRGQIDGYTF | TRBD1 | TRBV29-1 | - | TRBJ1-2
TGTGCCAGTAGTCAAGACCATTATAGCAATCAGCCCCAGCATTTT | CASSQDHYSNQPQHF | - | TRBV19 | few | TRBJ1-5
TGTGCCAGCAGCCCTACCGGGAGCTCGAGCGGCTACACCTTC | CASSPTGSSSGYTF | - | TRBV12-3/TRBV12-4 | many | TRBJ1-2
TGTGCCTGGAGTGCCGGACAGGGAAGAACTCAGCCCCAGCATTTT | CAWSAGQGRTQPQHF | TRBD1 | TRBV30 | few | TRBJ1-5
TGTGCCAGCAGTGCAGGGACTACTGATAATGAGCAGTTCTTC | CASSAGTTDNEQFF | TRBD2 | TRBV6-1 | many | TRBJ2-1
TGTGCCAGCAGCCAAGATCCGGCAGGGGGCAGGGGCTACACCTTC | CASSQDPAGGRGYTF | TRBD1 | TRBV3-1 | - | TRBJ1-2
TGTGCCAGCAACCACGGGACAGGGGAGAGTCAGCCCCAGCATTTT | CASNHGTGESQPQHF | TRBD1 | TRBV6-2/TRBV6-3 | many | TRBJ1-5
TGTGCCACCAGCAGAGATGCGTCCTACGAGCAGTACTTC | CATSRDASYEQYF | - | TRBV15 | - | TRBJ2-7
TGTGCCTGGAGTGTGAGAGGGGGAAGTAGTACGCAGTATTTT | CAWSVRGGSSTQYF | - | TRBV30 | - | TRBJ2-3
TGTGCCAGCAGCTTGGGAAGACTAGCGGGAGGGCCGACAGATACGCAGTATTTT | CASSLGRLAGGPTDTQYF | TRBD2 | TRBV7-2 | many | TRBJ2-3
TGCAGTGCTAGTGCAGCGGGAGGGACAGATACGCAGTATTTT | CSASAAGGTDTQYF | TRBD2 | TRBV20-1 | many | TRBJ2-3
TGCAGTGCCCTCTCAACCTTCAGGGGGCGAGATGAAGCTTTCTTT | CSALSTFRGRDEAFF | TRBD1 | TRBV20-1 | - | TRBJ1-1
TGTGCCAGCAGCTTAGAACGGGGGTATGGCTACACCTTC | CASSLERGYGYTF | - | TRBV7-2 | many | TRBJ1-2
TGTGCCAGCAGTTCGACAGGAGCTAGCTATGGCTACACCTTC | CASSSTGASYGYTF | - | TRBV6-2/TRBV6-3 | few | TRBJ1-2
TGTGCCAGCAGTTTAAGACGGTTGGGGACTGAAGCTTTCTTT | CASSLRRLGTEAFF | - | TRBV28 | many | TRBJ1-1
TGTGCTAGTGGTTTGGTACTATTCGGGCGGGAGGCTACCTACAATGAGCAGTTCTTC | CASGLVLFGREATYNEQFF | TRBD2 | TRBV12-5 | many | TRBJ2-1
TGCAGCGCCAGGGAGAGAGAAAAACTGTTTTTT | CSAREREKLFF | - | TRBV29-1 | few | TRBJ1-4
TGTGCCAGCAGCCCCATCATCCCGAACACTGAAGCTTTCTTT | CASSPIIPNTEAFF | - | TRBV6-2/TRBV6-3 | few | TRBJ1-1
TGTGCCAGCAGCCCCAGGGGCGGGGGGGCCTCCAATGAGCAGTTCTTC | CASSPRGGGASNEQFF | TRBD2 | TRBV7-2 | many | TRBJ2-1
TGTGCCACCAGCCCGGGACCTCGGTCGGGAGGCTACACCTTC | CATSPGPRSGGYTF | - | TRBV15 | few | TRBJ1-2
TGTGCCAGCAGCTTTTCCGCGGGGGGCTCCTACGAGCAGTACTTC | CASSFSAGGSYEQYF | TRBD2 | TRBV7-2 | many | TRBJ2-7
TGTGCCAGTACGGGACAGGGCATAGGTGGCTACACCTTC | CASTGQGIGGYTF | TRBD1 | TRBV2 | few | TRBJ1-2
TGTGCCACCAGTGTTGCGGGAGAGAAATCCTACGAGCAGTACTTC | CATSVAGEKSYEQYF | TRBD2 | TRBV24-1 | - | TRBJ2-7
TGTGCCAGCTCGGGGGCGCGTTTGGGCACTGAAGCTTTCTTT | CASSGARLGTEAFF | - | TRBV6-2/TRBV6-3 | few | TRBJ1-1
TGTGCCAGCAGCTTAGGCGGGAGTACCTCCTACAATGAGCAGTTCTTC | CASSLGGSTSYNEQFF | TRBD2 | TRBV7-2 | many | TRBJ2-1
TGTGCCAGCAGCGACCGGACGGGGGGATATGGCTACACCTTC | CASSDRTGGYGYTF | - | TRBV7-2 | many | TRBJ1-2
TGTGCCAGCAGCTTACCCCGGGGGAGGGGAAACACTGAAGCTTTCTTT | CASSLPRGRGNTEAFF | - | TRBV7-8 | many | TRBJ1-1
TGTGCCAGCAGCCGGACGGGTAGCTCCTACGAGCAGTACTTC | CASSRTGSSYEQYF | - | TRBV9 | many | TRBJ2-7
TGTGCCAGCAGCCCCGGATCGGACAAGCAGTACTTC | CASSPGSDKQYF | - | TRBV7-8 | many | TRBJ2-7
TGCAGTGCTGCCCGACAGGGGTTGAACACTGAAGCTTTCTTT | CSAARQGLNTEAFF | TRBD1 | TRBV20-1 | few | TRBJ1-1
TGTGCCAGCAGCTTTAAGGGAGAGCGTATTCAGTACTTC | CASSFKGERIQYF | - | TRBV7-2 | many | TRBJ2-4
TGTGCCAGCAGTTACTACTCGGACCATCAGCCCCAGCATTTT | CASSYYSDHQPQHF | - | TRBV6-2/TRBV6-3 | many | TRBJ1-5
TGTGCCAGCAGCTTAGAAAGGGGCCTCTATGGCTACACCTTC | CASSLERGLYGYTF | - | TRBV7-2 | many | TRBJ1-2
TGTGCCAGTAGTTTCCGAAGACAGGGGACTGAAGCTTTCTTT | CASSFRRQGTEAFF | TRBD1 | TRBV19 | - | TRBJ1-1
TGTGCCAGCAGTGAGGACCCGCCTCAGGCCTCTAATGAAAAACTGTTTTTT | CASSEDPPQASNEKLFF | - | TRBV2 | - | TRBJ1-4
TGTGCCAGCAGCTATCGGACAGGGACCTATAATTCACCCCTCCACTTT | CASSYRTGTYNSPLHF | TRBD1 | TRBV7-8 | many | TRBJ1-6
TGTGCCAGCAGCTTAGGGGGGGCGCGGAGAGCTTTCTTT | CASSLGGARRAFF | - | TRBV7-2 | many | TRBJ1-1
TGTGCCAGCACAGGTTTGGGGACAGTCCACCCTGAGACCCAGTACTTC | CASTGLGTVHPETQYF | TRBD1 | TRBV7-9 | many | TRBJ2-5
TGTGCCAGCAGGGGTAACTATGGCTACACCTTC | CASRGNYGYTF | - | TRBV28 | many | TRBJ1-2
TGTGCCAGCAGCTTAGACGAAAGCTCCTACAATGAGCAGTTCTTC | CASSLDESSYNEQFF | - | TRBV7-9 | many | TRBJ2-1
TGTGCCAGCACCTCGGGACAGGGAAGGGTCACCGGGGAGCTGTTTTTT | CASTSGQGRVTGELFF | TRBD1 | TRBV5-4 | many | TRBJ2-2
TGTGCCAGCAGCGATCCGTCTAGTTCCTACGAGCAGTACTTC | CASSDPSSSYEQYF | - | TRBV5-4 | many | TRBJ2-7
TGTGCCAGCAGTTCCGGGTCCCCCTACAATGAGCAGTTCTTC | CASSSGSPYNEQFF | - | TRBV28 | - | TRBJ2-1
TGTGCCAGCAGCCTCTGGACAGGGTCCTCCGGGGCCAACGTCCTGACTTTC | CASSLWTGSSGANVLTF | TRBD1 | TRBV11-2 | many | TRBJ2-6
TGTGCCAGCAGCTGGAGTGTCGATACGCAGTATTTT | CASSWSVDTQYF | - | TRBV5-6 | - | TRBJ2-3
TGTGCCAGCGCCCACCGGAGGGGTGAGCAGTTCTTC | CASAHRRGEQFF | - | TRBV6-5 | - | TRBJ2-1
TGTGCCAGCAGCCTGTCTAGCGCAAGCTCCTACAATGAGCAGTTCTTC | CASSLSSASSYNEQFF | - | TRBV7-3 | few | TRBJ2-1
TGTGCCAGCAGCTTCTCTGCAATGGAGACCCAGTACTTC | CASSFSAMETQYF | - | TRBV7-9 | many | TRBJ2-5
TGTGCCAGCAGCTTACAGGGGCAGCTGCGCTCTGGAAACACCATATATTTT | CASSLQGQLRSGNTIYF | - | TRBV7-2 | many | TRBJ1-3
TGCGCCAGCAGCCCGAGGACAGGGCCCCTCGAGCAGTACTTC | CASSPRTGPLEQYF | TRBD1 | TRBV5-1 | few | TRBJ2-7
TGTGCCAGCCCACTAGCGGAGACCCAGTACTTC | CASPLAETQYF | TRBD2 | TRBV25-1 | many | TRBJ2-5
TGCAGCGTTGACCCTACAGGGTCCACCGGGGAGCTGTTTTTT | CSVDPTGSTGELFF | - | TRBV29-1 | few | TRBJ2-2
TGTGCCTGGAGAGAACTAGCGGGAGGCTTCAATGAGCAGTTCTTC | CAWRELAGGFNEQFF | TRBD2 | TRBV30 | many | TRBJ2-1